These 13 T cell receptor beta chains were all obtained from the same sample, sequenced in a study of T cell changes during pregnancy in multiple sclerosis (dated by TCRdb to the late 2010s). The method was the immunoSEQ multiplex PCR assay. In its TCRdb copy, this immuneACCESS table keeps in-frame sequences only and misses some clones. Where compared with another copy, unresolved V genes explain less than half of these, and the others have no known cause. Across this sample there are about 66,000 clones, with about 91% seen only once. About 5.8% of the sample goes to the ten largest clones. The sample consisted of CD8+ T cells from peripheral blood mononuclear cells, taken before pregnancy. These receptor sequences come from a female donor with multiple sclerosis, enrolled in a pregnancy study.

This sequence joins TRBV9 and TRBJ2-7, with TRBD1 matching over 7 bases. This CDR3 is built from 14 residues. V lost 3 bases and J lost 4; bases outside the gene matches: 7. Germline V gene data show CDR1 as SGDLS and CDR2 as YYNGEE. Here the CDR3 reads CASSEGGGKYEQYF. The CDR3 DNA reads TGTGCCAGCAGCGAAGGGGGCGGAAAATACGAGCAGTACTTC.

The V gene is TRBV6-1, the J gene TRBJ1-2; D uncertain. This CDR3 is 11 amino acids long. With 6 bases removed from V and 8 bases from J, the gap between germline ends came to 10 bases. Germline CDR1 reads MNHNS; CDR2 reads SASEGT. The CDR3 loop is CASRAGAGYTF. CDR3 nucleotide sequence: TGTGCCAGCAGGGCCGGAGCGGGCTACACCTTC.

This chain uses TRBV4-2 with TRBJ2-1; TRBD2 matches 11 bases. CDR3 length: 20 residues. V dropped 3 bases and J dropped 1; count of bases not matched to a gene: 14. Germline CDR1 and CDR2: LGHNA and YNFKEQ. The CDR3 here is CASSQDTLAGGTLSYNEQFF. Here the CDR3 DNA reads TGTGCCAGCAGCCAGGACACCCTAGCGGGGGGAACACTTTCCTACAATGAGCAGTTCTTC.

The CDR3 DNA is TGTGCCAGCAGCCAGCCTGGGGGGGGTGGGGGCAATGAGCAGTTCTTC. Encoded protein: CASSQPGGGGGNEQFF. V gene TRBV11-2 combines with J gene TRBJ2-1; 7 positions agree with TRBD2. This CDR3 spans 16 amino acids. The V and J ends lost 5 bases and 6 bases, in that order; junction bases with no gene match: 13. The germline V gene encodes CDR1 SGHAT and CDR2 FQNNGV.

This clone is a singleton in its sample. CDR3 residues: CASSLRSSYNSPLHF. CDR3 in DNA: TGTGCCAGCAGCTTGCGGAGCTCCTATAATTCACCCCTCCACTTT. The chain carries TRBV7-6 and TRBJ1-6; D is unclear. Looked up from germline, CDR1 is SGHVS and CDR2 is FNYEAQ. V lost 3 bases to trimming and J lost 0 bases, with 6 bases between them. This CDR3 contains 15 residues.

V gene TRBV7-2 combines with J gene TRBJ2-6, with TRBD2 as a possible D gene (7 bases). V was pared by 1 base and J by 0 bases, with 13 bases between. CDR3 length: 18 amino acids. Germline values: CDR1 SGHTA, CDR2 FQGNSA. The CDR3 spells CASSLVGGGLSGANVLTF. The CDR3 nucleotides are TGTGCCAGCAGCTTAGTAGGCGGGGGCCTCTCTGGGGCCAACGTCCTGACTTTC.

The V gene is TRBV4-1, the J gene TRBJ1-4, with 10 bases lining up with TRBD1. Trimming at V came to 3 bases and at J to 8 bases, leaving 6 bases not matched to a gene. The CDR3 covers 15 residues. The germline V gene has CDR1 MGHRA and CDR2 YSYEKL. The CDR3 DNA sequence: TGCGCCAGCAGCCAGGTAGACAGGGGGCTGGAAAAACTGTTTTTT. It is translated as CASSQVDRGLEKLFF.

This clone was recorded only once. The CDR3 is CASSFQGKSYEQYF. In DNA form, the CDR3 reads TGTGCCAGCAGCTTTCAGGGGAAGTCCTACGAGCAGTACTTC. The chain has TRBV7-3 and TRBJ2-7, with D tentatively TRBD1 (6 bases). Germline V gives CDR1 SGHTA, CDR2 FQGTGA. This CDR3 has 14 residues. V was shortened by 3 bases and J by 1 base, with 10 bases between the two germline ends.

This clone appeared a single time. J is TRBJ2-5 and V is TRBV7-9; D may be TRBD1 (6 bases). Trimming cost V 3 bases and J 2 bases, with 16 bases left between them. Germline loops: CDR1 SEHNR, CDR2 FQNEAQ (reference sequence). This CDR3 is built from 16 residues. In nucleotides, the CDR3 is TGTGCCAGCAGCTTCGAGGGGGTCAGATGGCAAGAGACCCAGTACTTC. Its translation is CASSFEGVRWQETQYF.

The CDR3 DNA reads as TGTGCCACTGCAGGGGGCCCCTATCAGCCCCAGCATTTT. The encoded protein is CATAGGPYQPQHF. The genes are TRBV19 and TRBJ1-5; 8 nucleotides align to TRBD1. V gave up 10 bases and J gave up 5 bases; unmatched junction bases: 7. This CDR3 spans 13 amino acids. The germline gives CDR1 LNHDA, CDR2 SQIVND (reference sequence). Based on the CDR3 plus reference TRBV19 and TRBJ1-5, the full variable domain is DGGITQSPKYLFRKEGQNVTLSCEQNLNHDAMYWYRQDPGQGLRLIYYSQIVNDFQKGDIAEGYSVSREKKESFPLTVTSAQKNPTAFYLCATAGGPYQPQHFGDGTRLSIL.

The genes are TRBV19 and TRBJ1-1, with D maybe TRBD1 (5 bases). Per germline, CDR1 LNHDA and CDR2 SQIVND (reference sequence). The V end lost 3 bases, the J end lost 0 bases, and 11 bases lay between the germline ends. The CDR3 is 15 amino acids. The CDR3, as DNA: TGTGCCAGTAGTATCGGGGGGTTGCTGAACACTGAAGCTTTCTTT. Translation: CASSIGGLLNTEAFF. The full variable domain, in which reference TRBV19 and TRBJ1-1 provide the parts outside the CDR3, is DGGITQSPKYLFRKEGQNVTLSCEQNLNHDAMYWYRQDPGQGLRLIYYSQIVNDFQKGDIAEGYSVSREKKESFPLTVTSAQKNPTAFYLCASSIGGLLNTEAFFGQGTRLTVV.

The CDR3 is CASSIDQEVQPQHF. In nucleotides, the CDR3 is TGTGCCAGTAGTATAGATCAGGAGGTACAGCCCCAGCATTTT. The chain has TRBV19 and TRBJ1-5, with D uncertain. The germline gives CDR1 LNHDA, CDR2 SQIVND (reference sequence). This CDR3 spans 14 amino acids. V shed 0 bases and J shed 7 bases, with 10 bases lying between them.

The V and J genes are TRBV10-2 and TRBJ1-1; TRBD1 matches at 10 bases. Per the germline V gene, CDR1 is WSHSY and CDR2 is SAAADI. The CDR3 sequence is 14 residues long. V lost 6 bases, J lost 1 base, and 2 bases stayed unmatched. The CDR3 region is CASSRDRGNTEAFF. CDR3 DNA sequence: TGCGCCAGCAGCCGGGACAGGGGGAACACTGAAGCTTTCTTT.